The TCR beta chain under discussion was sequenced for a study of blood T cells in healthy people across ages. Whole-study findings and limits: A roughly linear fall in TCR beta diversity per million T cells was seen with increasing age.

This clonotype was found once. The antigen remains unidentified. CDR3 size: 15 residues. Per germline, CDR1 SGHTA and CDR2 FQGNSA. Trimming at V came to 5 bases and at J to 3 bases, leaving 6 bases not matched to a gene. Staff drew roughly 10 milliliters of peripheral blood from each donor. Samples had at least 6.5 million PBMCs isolated from them. A second 7 to 11 cycle PCR used barcoded and J-beta primers. Carrying 12 random nucleotides, a template-switch adaptor labeled each individual cDNA molecule. One entry per CDR3 protein, called by TCRdb with MiXCR from the 5' RACE reads. Counted here are 720,000 or so distinct CDR3 sequences, over 40% occurring once; the ten biggest clones make up about 32%.

The gene calls are TRBV7-2 and TRBJ2-7; TRBD2 matches at 11 bases. Sequenced sample: blood. This sequence originates from an elderly man in good health. The CDR3 loop is CASSPRTSGHYEQYF. CDR3 DNA sequence: TGTGCCAGCAGCCCCAGGACTAGCGGGCACTACGAGCAGTACTTC.